These 11 T cell receptor beta chains share one sample of origin, sequenced in a study of technical replicates of blood from several donors. The table came from immunoSEQ multiplex PCR; TCRdb's copy has only in-frame clones and leaves some out. The data contain around 70,000 clones, about 96% of them singletons. Material for sequencing was T cells isolated from PBMCs. The receptors were sampled from a human donor in good health.

The count of this clone is one. This chain uses TRBV5-4 with TRBJ1-2; tentative D call: TRBD1 (6 bases). The CDR3 length is 13 residues. V was pared by 0 bases and J by 8 bases, with 11 bases between. Germline assignment: CDR1 SGHNT and CDR2 YYREEE (reference sequence). This chain's CDR3 is CASSLVPGDGYTF. Here the CDR3 DNA reads TGTGCCAGCAGCTTGGTCCCAGGGGACGGCTACACCTTC.

This clone was counted a single time. The chain is built from TRBV11-2 and TRBJ2-7; 10 bases are a match to TRBD2. The CDR3 runs to 16 residues. Germline CDR1 reads SGHAT; CDR2 reads FQNNGV. The V and J ends lost 0 bases and 4 bases, in that order; junction bases with no gene match: 6. This chain's CDR3 is CASSLDPSGSRYEQYF. In nucleotides, the CDR3 is TGTGCCAGCAGCTTAGATCCTAGCGGGAGTCGGTACGAGCAGTACTTC.

This rearrangement joins TRBV4-1 to TRBJ2-1; the D gene is possibly TRBD2 (5 bases). The germline CDR1 and CDR2 sequences are MGHRA and YSYEKL. V was pared by 0 bases and J by 7 bases, with 13 bases between. The CDR3 length is 15 residues. The CDR3 nucleotides read TGCGCCAGCAGCCAAGAAACGAGCGGAAGGAATGAGCAGTTCTTC. Translation: CASSQETSGRNEQFF.

This clone appeared once. CDR3 sequence (DNA): TGTGCCAGCAGCGTGGGGGGACAGGGGCTCGGGGAGCTGTTTTTT. Amino acid sequence: CASSVGGQGLGELFF. This chain connects TRBV9 to TRBJ2-2; 10 bases are a match to TRBD1. Germline CDR1 is SGDLS and CDR2 is YYNGEE. V dropped 2 bases and J dropped 7; count of bases not matched to a gene: 5. This CDR3 region has 15 residues.

This clone has a single count. The J gene is TRBJ1-2, the V gene TRBV27; 8 bases are shared with TRBD1. The CDR3 is 14 amino acids. The trim removed 2 bases at V and 3 bases at J, leaving 2 bases unmatched. Germline CDR1 reads MNHEY; CDR2 reads SMNVEV (reference sequence). For the CDR3, the DNA is TGTGCCAGCAGTTTACGACAGGGGCACTATGGCTACACCTTC. It is translated as CASSLRQGHYGYTF.

The chain carries TRBV2 and TRBJ2-1, with 10 bases that match TRBD1. CDR1 and CDR2 from the germline V gene are SNHLY and FYNNEI. Unmatched junction bases numbered 0, after V lost 4 bases and J lost 6 bases. The CDR3 has 13 amino acids. The CDR3 region is CASSGTGGNEQFF. The CDR3 bases are TGTGCCAGCAGTGGGACAGGGGGCAATGAGCAGTTCTTC.

This chain connects TRBV15 to TRBJ1-1, with 7 positions matching TRBD1. Trimming at V came to 0 bases and at J to 2 bases, leaving 3 bases not matched to a gene. From germline, CDR1 is LNHNV and CDR2 YYDKDF (reference sequence). The CDR3 is 15 amino acids. CDR3 sequence: CATSRDWDRNTEAFF. The CDR3 coding sequence is TGTGCCACCAGCAGAGATTGGGACAGAAACACTGAAGCTTTCTTT.

V and J are TRBV2 and TRBJ1-1; D not certain. The CDR3 totals 14 residues. The V end was cut by 3 bases, the J end by 0 bases, with 8 bases between. Per germline, CDR1 SNHLY and CDR2 FYNNEI. The CDR3 sequence is CASSESRMNTEAFF. The CDR3 coding sequence is TGTGCCAGCAGTGAGAGTCGAATGAACACTGAAGCTTTCTTT.

The V and J genes are TRBV7-2 and TRBJ2-5, with TRBD1 as a possible D gene (6 bases). The V end lost 6 bases, the J end lost 3 bases, and 14 bases lay between the germline ends. Germline V gene lookup returns CDR1 SGHTA and CDR2 FQGNSA. CDR3 length: 14 amino acids. CDR3 residues: CASSSPRQEETQYF. DNA of the CDR3: TGTGCCAGCAGTAGCCCCAGACAGGAAGAGACCCAGTACTTC.

The chain is built from TRBV10-2 and TRBJ2-7; D not certain. The CDR3 is 13 amino acids. V lost 3 bases and J 1 base, leaving 7 bases between the germline ends. Germline V gene lookup returns CDR1 WSHSY and CDR2 SAAADI. The chain's CDR3 is CASSDVYSYEQYF. CDR3 bases: TGCGCCAGCAGTGATGTGTATTCCTACGAGCAGTACTTC.

This rearrangement joins TRBV5-1 to TRBJ2-3; 7 positions agree with TRBD1. The junction had 1 base not matched to a gene; V was cut back by 0 bases and J by 3 bases. This CDR3 has 14 residues. Germline V gene sequence: CDR1 SGHRS, CDR2 YFSETQ. CDR3 in DNA: TGCGCCAGCAGCTTGGGGACAGGTACAGATACGCAGTATTTT. Amino acids: CASSLGTGTDTQYF.